This paragraph covers one T cell receptor (beta chain) sequence. The antigen this receptor binds is unknown. No quality values exist for individual bases; no much larger clone is one base distant. The source of the sample is a study of T cell changes during pregnancy in multiple sclerosis (dated by TCRdb to between 2018 and 2021). Regarding the research as a whole: In women with multiple sclerosis, the researchers looked at how the T cell repertoire shifted as pregnancy progressed.

Preparation of the library involved the immunoSEQ multiplex PCR assay. This is the immuneACCESS table as TCRdb keeps it, with only in-frame sequences that have V and J called. A part of the clones is gone; compared with another copy, unresolved V genes explain less than half, and the rest is unexplained. Present in this sample are approximately 92,000 clones, roughly 92% of which were seen just once. The top ten hold less than 1% of the sample. The source of this sequence is a female donor with multiple sclerosis, enrolled in a pregnancy study. Specimen: peripheral blood, collected after pregnancy.

The base sequence is TGTGCCAGCAGCCCTCGGGACAGGGGCACTGAAGCTTTCTTT. It specifies CASSPRDRGTEAFF. In this chain, TRBV13 is recombined with TRBJ1-1, with 10 junctional bases fitting TRBD1. The CDR3 covers 14 residues, taking in both the cysteine and the phenylalanine. The CDR3 DNA has 42 bases and is translated from base 1. From V the trimming removes 5 bases and from J it removes 4 bases, while the gene matches leave 4 bases of the junction unaccounted for. For CDR1 and CDR2, the germline V gene (reference sequence) lists PRHDT and FYEKMQ.